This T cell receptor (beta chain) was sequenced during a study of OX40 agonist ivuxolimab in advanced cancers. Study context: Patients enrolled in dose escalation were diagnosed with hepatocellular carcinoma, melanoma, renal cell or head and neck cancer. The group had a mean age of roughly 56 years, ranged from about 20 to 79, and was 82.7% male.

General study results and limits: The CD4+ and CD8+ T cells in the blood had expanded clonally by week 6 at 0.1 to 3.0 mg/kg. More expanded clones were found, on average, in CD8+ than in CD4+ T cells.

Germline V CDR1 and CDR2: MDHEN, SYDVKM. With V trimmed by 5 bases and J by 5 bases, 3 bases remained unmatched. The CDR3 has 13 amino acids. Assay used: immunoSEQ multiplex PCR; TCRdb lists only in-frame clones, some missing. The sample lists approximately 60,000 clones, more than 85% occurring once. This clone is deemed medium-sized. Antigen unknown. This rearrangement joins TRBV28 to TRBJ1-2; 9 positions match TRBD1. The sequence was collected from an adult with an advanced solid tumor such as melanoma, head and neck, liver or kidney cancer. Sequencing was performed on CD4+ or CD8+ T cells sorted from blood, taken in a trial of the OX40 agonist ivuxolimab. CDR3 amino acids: CASSPGTGYGYTF. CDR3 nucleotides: TGTGCCAGCAGTCCCGGGACAGGGTATGGCTACACCTTC.